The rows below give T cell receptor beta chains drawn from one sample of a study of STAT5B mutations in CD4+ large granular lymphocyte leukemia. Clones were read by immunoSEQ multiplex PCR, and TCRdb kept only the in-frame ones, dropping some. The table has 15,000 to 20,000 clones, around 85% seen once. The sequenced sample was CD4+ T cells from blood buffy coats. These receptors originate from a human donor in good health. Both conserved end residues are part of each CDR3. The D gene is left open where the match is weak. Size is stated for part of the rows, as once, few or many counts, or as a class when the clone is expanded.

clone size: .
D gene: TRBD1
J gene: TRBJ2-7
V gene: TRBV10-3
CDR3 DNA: TGTGCCATCAGCCGGGACAGGGGTTCCCCCTACGAGCAGTACTTC
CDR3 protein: CAISRDRGSPYEQYF

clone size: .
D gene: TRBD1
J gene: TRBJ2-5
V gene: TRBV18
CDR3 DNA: TGTGCCAGCTCACGACAGGGGACAACCGGTGAGACCCAGTACTTC
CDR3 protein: CASSRQGTTGETQYF

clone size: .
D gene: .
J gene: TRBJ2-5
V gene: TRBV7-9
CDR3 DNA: TGTGCCAGCAGCTTATCCAGGCCCCAAGAGACCCAGTACTTC
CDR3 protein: CASSLSRPQETQYF

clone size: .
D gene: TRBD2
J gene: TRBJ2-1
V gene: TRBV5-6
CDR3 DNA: TGTGCCAGCAGCTTAGGGGGACTAGCGGGCCAATACAATGAGCAGTTCTTC
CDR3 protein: CASSLGGLAGQYNEQFF

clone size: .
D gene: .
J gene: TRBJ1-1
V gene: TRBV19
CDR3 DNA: TGTGCCAGTAGTATACTTGGCGGAACTGAAGCTTTCTTT
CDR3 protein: CASSILGGTEAFF

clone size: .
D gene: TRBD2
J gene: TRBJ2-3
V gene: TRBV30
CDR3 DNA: TGTGCCTGGAGTGTACTCAGGACTAGCGGGAGCACAGATACGCAGTATTTT
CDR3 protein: CAWSVLRTSGSTDTQYF

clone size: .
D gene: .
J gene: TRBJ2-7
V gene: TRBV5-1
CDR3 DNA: TGCGCCAGCAGCTCCCGCCCCAATCAAGAGCAGTACTTC
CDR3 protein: CASSSRPNQEQYF

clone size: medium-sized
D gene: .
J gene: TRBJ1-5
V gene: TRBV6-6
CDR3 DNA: TGTGCCAGCAGTTCCAGGGACGCTGGGGGCAATCAGCCCCAGCATTTT
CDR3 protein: CASSSRDAGGNQPQHF

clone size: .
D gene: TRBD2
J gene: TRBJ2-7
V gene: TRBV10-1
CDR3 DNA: TGCGCCAGCAGTCCTCGGACTAGCGGGAGTACCGAGCAGTACTTC
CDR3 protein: CASSPRTSGSTEQYF

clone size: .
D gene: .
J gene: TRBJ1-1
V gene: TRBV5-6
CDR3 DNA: TGTGCCAGCAGCTTTCGGCCCGGGGGGGGGTTATGG
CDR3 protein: CASSFRPGGGLW

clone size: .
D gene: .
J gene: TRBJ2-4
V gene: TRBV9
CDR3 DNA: TGTGCCAGCAGCGTAGCAGCTACGTTAGCCAAAAACATTCAGTACTTC
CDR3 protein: CASSVAATLAKNIQYF

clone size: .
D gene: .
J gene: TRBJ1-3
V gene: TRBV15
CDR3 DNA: TGTGCCACCAGCAGGCAGGACTCCGCCACCATATATTTT
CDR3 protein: CATSRQDSATIYF

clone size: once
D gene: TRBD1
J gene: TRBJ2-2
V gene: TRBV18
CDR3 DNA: TGTGCCAGCTCACCTACGGACAGGGGGGTATGGACCGGGGAGCTGTTTTTT
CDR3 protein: CASSPTDRGVWTGELFF

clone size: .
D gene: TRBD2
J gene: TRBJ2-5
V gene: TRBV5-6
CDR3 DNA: TGTGCCAGCAGTTCGCTAGCGGGAATACAAGAGACCCAGTACTTC
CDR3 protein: CASSSLAGIQETQYF

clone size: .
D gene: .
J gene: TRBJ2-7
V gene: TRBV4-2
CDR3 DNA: TGTGCCAGCAGCCAGCTATCGGGGGCTAGCGGAGGAGCCCGCTCTGAGCAGTACTTC
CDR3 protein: CASSQLSGASGGARSEQYF

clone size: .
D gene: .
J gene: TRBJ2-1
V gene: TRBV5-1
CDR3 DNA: TGCGCCAGCAGCTTGGCCCTCAATGAGCAGTTCTTC
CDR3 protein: CASSLALNEQFF

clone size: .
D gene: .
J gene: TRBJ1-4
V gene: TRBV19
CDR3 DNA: TGTGCCAGTAGTGCCCGGGCGGGGGAAAAACTGTTTTTT
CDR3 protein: CASSARAGEKLFF

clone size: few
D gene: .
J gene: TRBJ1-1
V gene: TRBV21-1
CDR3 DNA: TGTGCCAGCAGCAAGGACGGTGTAGGGCGGAACACTGAAGCTTTCTTT
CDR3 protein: CASSKDGVGRNTEAFF

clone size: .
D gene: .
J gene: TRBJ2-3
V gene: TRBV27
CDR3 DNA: TGTGCCAGCAGCCACTCGGTCCGTGGGGCAGATACGCAGTATTTT
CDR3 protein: CASSHSVRGADTQYF

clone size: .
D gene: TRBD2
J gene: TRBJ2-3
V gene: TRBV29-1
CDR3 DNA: TGCAGCGTTGGAAGACTAGCGACAGATACGCAGTATTTT
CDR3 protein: CSVGRLATDTQYF

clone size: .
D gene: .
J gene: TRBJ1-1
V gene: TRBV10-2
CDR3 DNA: TGCGCCAGCAGTGAGCAGGGCGGACTTTCTGAAGCTTTCTTT
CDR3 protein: CASSEQGGLSEAFF

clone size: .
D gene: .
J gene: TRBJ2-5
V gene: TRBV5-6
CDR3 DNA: TGTGCCAGCAGCTTAGTTGTGGGAGAAGAGACCCAGTACTTC
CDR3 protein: CASSLVVGEETQYF

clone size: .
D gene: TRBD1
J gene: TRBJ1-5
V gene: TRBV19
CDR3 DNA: TGTGCCAGTAGTACCGGACAGGGCTTAAGCAATCAGCCCCAGCATTTT
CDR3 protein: CASSTGQGLSNQPQHF

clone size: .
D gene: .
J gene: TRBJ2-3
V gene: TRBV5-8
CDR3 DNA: TGTGCCAGCAGCTTGTATAGGGGGGCAGATACGCAGTATTTT
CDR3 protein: CASSLYRGADTQYF

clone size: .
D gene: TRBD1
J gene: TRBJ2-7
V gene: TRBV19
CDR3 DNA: TGTGCCAGTAACCGGGGACAGGGCGAATCCTACGAGCAGTACTTC
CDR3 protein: CASNRGQGESYEQYF

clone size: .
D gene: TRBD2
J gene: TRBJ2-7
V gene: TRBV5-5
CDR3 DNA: TGTGCCAGCAGCTTGTTACCCGGGACTAGCGCCGTAGAGCAGTACTTC
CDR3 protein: CASSLLPGTSAVEQYF

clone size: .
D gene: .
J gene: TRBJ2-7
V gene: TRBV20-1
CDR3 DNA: TGCAGTGCTCTTGATCCATTGCAGTACTTC
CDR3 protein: CSALDPLQYF

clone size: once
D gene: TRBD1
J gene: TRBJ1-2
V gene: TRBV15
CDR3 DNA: TGTGCCACCAGCAGAGATAAGGACAGGACTTATGGCTACACCTTC
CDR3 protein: CATSRDKDRTYGYTF

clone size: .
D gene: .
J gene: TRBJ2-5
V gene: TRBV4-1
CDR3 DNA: TGCGCCAGCAGCCATGGTAGGGCGGACGGGGGCCGCCAAGAGACCCAGTACTTC
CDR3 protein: CASSHGRADGGRQETQYF

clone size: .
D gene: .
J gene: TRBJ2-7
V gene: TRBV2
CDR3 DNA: TGTGCCAGCAGTGAAAGTCAGGGAATGTATTTCGAGCAGTACTTC
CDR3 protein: CASSESQGMYFEQYF

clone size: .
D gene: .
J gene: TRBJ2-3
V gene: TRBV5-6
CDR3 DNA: TGTGCCAGCAGCATACGGGCCCCGGGAACTTACACAGATACGCAGTATTTT
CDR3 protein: CASSIRAPGTYTDTQYF

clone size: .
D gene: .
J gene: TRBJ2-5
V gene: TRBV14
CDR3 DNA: TGTGCCAGCAGCCCGCGACAGGCGGGGACCCAGTACTTC
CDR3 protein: CASSPRQAGTQYF

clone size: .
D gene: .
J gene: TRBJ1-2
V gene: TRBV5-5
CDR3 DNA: TGTGCCAGCAGCTTGTCTCATCAGGGCCCCTATGGCTACACCTTC
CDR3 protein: CASSLSHQGPYGYTF

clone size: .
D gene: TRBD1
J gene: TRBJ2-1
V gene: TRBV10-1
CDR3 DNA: TGCGCCAGCAGTGACGGAACAGGGGGTTTTGAGCAGTTCTTC
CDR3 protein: CASSDGTGGFEQFF

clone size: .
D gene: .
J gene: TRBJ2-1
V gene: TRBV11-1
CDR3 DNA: TGTGCCAGCAGCTCGGGGAGAATCTCCTACAATGAGCAGTTCTTC
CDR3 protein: CASSSGRISYNEQFF

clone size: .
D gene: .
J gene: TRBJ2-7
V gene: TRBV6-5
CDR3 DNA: TGTGCCAGCAGTTACTACTTCAACTCCTACGAGCAGTACTTC
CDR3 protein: CASSYYFNSYEQYF

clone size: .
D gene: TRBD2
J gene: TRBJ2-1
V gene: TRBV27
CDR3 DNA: TGTGCCAGCTTCCCAGGGGGTAGCGGGAGAAATGAGCAGTTCTTC
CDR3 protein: CASFPGGSGRNEQFF

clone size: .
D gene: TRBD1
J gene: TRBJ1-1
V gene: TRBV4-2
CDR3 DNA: TGTGCCAGCAGCTACAAACAGGGGGGCACTGAAGCTTTCTTT
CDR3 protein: CASSYKQGGTEAFF

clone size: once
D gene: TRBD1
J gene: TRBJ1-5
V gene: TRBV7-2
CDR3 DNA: TGTGCCAGCAGCTTAGCGGCTGGACAGGGGGCGAGTCAGCCCCAGCATTTT
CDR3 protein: CASSLAAGQGASQPQHF

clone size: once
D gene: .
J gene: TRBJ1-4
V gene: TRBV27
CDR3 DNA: TGTGCCAGCAGTATCGGAACTGGGAGTAATGAAAAACTGTTTTTT
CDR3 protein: CASSIGTGSNEKLFF